The 14 T cell receptor beta chains below were found in one sample sequenced in a study of cytomegalovirus exposure and HLA in healthy donors. The table came from immunoSEQ multiplex PCR; TCRdb's copy has only in-frame clones and leaves some out. The profile shows about 130,000 clones, roughly 90% of them singletons. Sequences were obtained from PBMCs. Receptor source: a man aged 30-40 years in good health and CMV-seronegative.

CDR3 region: CASSIVGQSLATNEKLFF. CDR3 DNA: TGTGCCAGCAGCATAGTTGGACAGTCGCTTGCAACTAATGAAAAACTGTTTTTT. This rearrangement joins TRBV21-1 to TRBJ1-4; the D call of TRBD1 is as the table states it, not checked on the DNA. TRBV21-1 is a pseudogene segment. The CDR3 is 18 amino acids.

The chain employs TRBV7-9 and TRBJ2-3, with 7 bases that match TRBD1. The germline V gene encodes CDR1 SEHNR and CDR2 FQNEAQ (reference sequence). Trimming at V came to 4 bases and at J to 3 bases, leaving 4 bases not matched to a gene. The CDR3 is 14 amino acids. In DNA, the CDR3 is TGTGCCAGCAGCTCCCGGACAGGTACAGATACGCAGTATTTT. This translates into CASSSRTGTDTQYF.

DNA for the CDR3: TGTGCCAGCAGATCAGGACAGGGTGATGAAAAACTGTTTTTT. It encodes CASRSGQGDEKLFF. The chain uses TRBV7-8 and TRBJ1-4; 8 nucleotides line up with TRBD1. Germline assignment: CDR1 SGHVS and CDR2 FQNEAQ. The CDR3 spans 14 residues. J lost 6 bases, V lost 6 bases, and 6 bases had no gene match. The variable domain in full, with the rest retrieved from reference TRBV7-8 and TRBJ1-4, is GAGVSQSPRYKVAKRGQDVALRCDPISGHVSLFWYQQALGQGPEFLTYFQNEAQLDKSGLPSDRFFAERPEGSVSTLKIQRTQQEDSAVYLCASRSGQGDEKLFFGSGTQLSVL.

The V and J genes are TRBV29-1 and TRBJ1-2, with D tentatively TRBD1 (5 bases). V lost 3 bases, J lost 8 bases, and 13 bases lay in between. Germline CDR1 and CDR2: SQVTM and ANQGSEA. The CDR3 consists of 12 residues. Here the CDR3 DNA reads TGCAGCGTTGATATCAGGGATGGCGGCTACACCTTC. The encoded protein is CSVDIRDGGYTF.

This chain connects TRBV10-2 to TRBJ2-1, with D unresolved. V was pared by 7 bases and J by 6 bases, with 13 bases between. CDR1 is WSHSY and CDR2 is SAAADI in the germline V gene. This CDR3 contains 13 residues. CDR3 loop: CASTGVRINEQFF. CDR3 sequence (DNA): TGCGCCAGCACAGGTGTTAGGATCAATGAGCAGTTCTTC.

The chain employs TRBV7-2 and TRBJ2-1; 7 bases are shared with TRBD1. The CDR3 loop spans 14 amino acids. Germline V gives CDR1 SGHTA, CDR2 FQGNSA. After removal of 2 bases from V and 8 bases from J, the junction contained 6 bases not matched to a gene. CDR3 sequence: CASSLRYGTDEQFF. The CDR3 nucleotides read TGTGCCAGCAGCTTAAGGTATGGGACAGATGAGCAGTTCTTC.

J is TRBJ2-2 and V is TRBV6-5; TRBD1 agrees at 12 bases. CDR3 length: 15 residues. Germline loops: CDR1 MNHEY, CDR2 SVGAGI. V gave up 2 bases and J gave up 7 bases; unmatched junction bases: 2. The CDR3 protein is CASSYGTGGHGELFF. The CDR3 DNA sequence: TGTGCCAGCAGTTACGGGACAGGGGGCCACGGGGAGCTGTTTTTT.

The J gene is TRBJ2-2, the V gene TRBV19; D possibly corresponds to TRBD1 (6 bases). The CDR3 is 14 residues long. Trimming shortened V by 5 bases and J by 8 bases, and 15 bases separated the two germline ends. CDR1 and CDR2 from the germline V gene are LNHDA and SQIVND (reference sequence). The CDR3 reads CASSGTPLRGELFF. The CDR3 DNA reads TGTGCCAGTAGTGGGACACCGCTTAGAGGGGAGCTGTTTTTT.

The chain carries TRBV5-3 and TRBJ1-5; possibly TRBD1 for D (5 bases). TRBV5-3 falls under the ORF class, with uncertain function. Trimming took off 6 bases at V and 11 bases at J, with 27 bases between the two ends. CDR3 length: 16 residues. The CDR3 DNA follows: TGTGCCAGAACCAGGCGTCCAGGGCCTCTACCGGGGGCCCAGCATTTT. This translates into CARTRRPGPLPGAQHF.

This clone was counted only a few times. The V and J genes are TRBV28 and TRBJ1-5; a possible D gene is TRBD1 (6 bases). From germline, CDR1 is MDHEN and CDR2 SYDVKM. V was shortened by 4 bases and J by 6 bases, with 13 bases between the two germline ends. CDR3 length equals 14 residues. The CDR3 sequence: CASSSTGNPQPQHF. The CDR3, as DNA: TGTGCCAGCAGTTCCACAGGGAATCCTCAGCCCCAGCATTTT.

The chain recombines TRBV6-5 with TRBJ2-6, with D perhaps matching TRBD1 (5 bases). V was clipped by 5 bases and J by 1 base, with 9 bases between them. Germline V lookup: CDR1 MNHEY, CDR2 SVGAGI. This CDR3 region has 15 residues. Here the CDR3 reads CASSPDRSGANVLTF. The CDR3 region has the DNA TGTGCCAGCAGTCCTGACAGATCTGGGGCCAACGTCCTGACTTTC.

The rearrangement links TRBV7-2 to TRBJ2-1; 9 bases align to TRBD1. V shed 6 bases and J 6 bases; nucleotides not matched to a gene: 9. Per germline, CDR1 SGHTA and CDR2 FQGNSA. The CDR3 loop spans 15 amino acids. For the CDR3, the DNA is TGTGCCAGCAGTCCCGGGACAGGGTTTACCAATGAGCAGTTCTTC. Protein sequence: CASSPGTGFTNEQFF.

The chain couples TRBV13 to TRBJ2-1; 9 bases map to TRBD2. V shed 1 base, J shed 10 bases, and the junction held 8 bases outside the gene matches. The CDR3 length is 15 residues. Germline values: CDR1 PRHDT, CDR2 FYEKMQ (reference sequence). Here the CDR3 DNA reads TGTGCCAGCAGCTTAGAAGGTAGCGGGAGAGTAGAGCAGTTCTTC. This encodes CASSLEGSGRVEQFF.

This rearrangement joins TRBV7-9 to TRBJ1-2; D uncertain. Germline-derived CDR1 and CDR2 are SEHNR and FQNEAQ (reference sequence). V was cut by 1 base and J by 3 bases, with 9 bases left in between. The CDR3 length is 14 residues. CDR3 sequence reads: CASSLVLGYYGYTF. In nucleotides, the CDR3 is TGTGCCAGCAGCTTAGTCCTGGGCTACTATGGCTACACCTTC.